This T cell receptor beta chain comes out of a study of blood T cell repertoires in COVID-19. Whole-study context: From T cells, B-cell-depleted T cells, or PBMCs came the material, which was cDNA or gDNA.

The table lists this clone with a count of one. Measured with immunoSEQ multiplex PCR; TCRdb has only the in-frame clones, and not every one. The profile shows roughly 250,000 clones, 88% of them singletons. CDR1 is SGHNT and CDR2 is YENEEA in the germline V gene. CDR3 length: 16 amino acids. J gave up 3 bases and V 5 bases, and 13 bases lay outside the gene matches. J is TRBJ2-7 and V is TRBV11-3, with 7 bases matching TRBD1. The receptor's source is a woman in her twenties or thirties with acute or convalescent COVID-19. Source material: peripheral blood. Written as DNA, the CDR3 is TGTGCCAGCAGCCCCCAACCCCCGGGACAGAACTACGAGCAGTACTTC. This translates into CASSPQPPGQNYEQYF.